The present T cell receptor (beta chain) was sequenced within a study of blood T cells in healthy people across ages. Alongside a J-beta primer mix, a sample-barcoded 5' primer served in a second PCR lasting 7 to 11 cycles. TCRdb independently ran MiXCR on the 5' RACE reads; one entry per CDR3 protein. The repertoire includes some 920,000 distinct CDR3 sequences, roughly 50% of them detected once, and roughly 23% sits in the top ten. Trimming took 0 bases from V and 3 from J, leaving 6 bases between them. The CDR3 length is 14 residues. Germline V lookup: CDR1 SGHDN, CDR2 FVKESK. This chain connects TRBV14 to TRBJ2-4; D remains ambiguous. The source material was blood. This TCR derives from an older woman in good health. CDR3 coding DNA: TGTGCCAGCAGCCAAGACCTAAGCAAAAACATTCAGTACTTC. Encoded protein: CASSQDLSKNIQYF.